These 17 T cell receptor beta chains share one sample of origin, sequenced in a study of identical twins. TCRdb recomputed calls from the 5' RACE reads with MiXCR, one row per CDR3 protein. The sample has 400,000 to 500,000 distinct CDR3 sequences, about 13% seen once. These sequences were also reported in another study, on yellow fever vaccine responses in identical twins.

Sequenced sample: CD4+ T cells sorted from blood. The receptors stem from a woman aged 18-29 years in good health.

This clonotype was observed a few times. The chain carries TRBV7-2 and TRBJ2-7, with a possible D match to TRBD1 (5 bases). CDR3 length: 14 residues. V gave up 2 bases and J gave up 7 bases, with 15 bases separating them. CDR1 SGHTA and CDR2 FQGNSA come from the germline V gene. As DNA, the CDR3 is TGTGCCAGCAGCTTACCCCCCAGGGATGATGAGCAGTACTTC. Translated, it gives CASSLPPRDDEQYF.

The chain uses TRBV6-4 and TRBJ2-3; 10 nucleotides match TRBD2. After removal of 6 bases from V and 6 bases from J, the junction contained 9 bases not matched to a gene. The germline gives CDR1 MRHNA, CDR2 SNTAGT. The CDR3 contains 15 residues. The chain's CDR3 is CASRESGRAGDTQYF. The DNA for the CDR3 is TGTGCCAGCAGAGAAAGCGGGAGGGCCGGCGATACGCAGTATTTT.

The chain has TRBV28 and TRBJ2-1; possible D gene TRBD1, 6 bases. Germline lookup yields CDR1 MDHEN and CDR2 SYDVKM. V was clipped by 6 bases and J by 3 bases, with 18 bases between them. This CDR3 spans 16 amino acids. The CDR3, as DNA: TGTGCCAGCAGATCCCCTGGGGCGGACAGCTACAATGAGCAGTTCTTC. Its translation is CASRSPGADSYNEQFF.

The chain joins TRBV4-3 to TRBJ2-3, with 9 bases aligning to TRBD2. The ends lost 0 bases at V and 4 bases at J; junction bases unmatched: 5. This CDR3 spans 16 amino acids. Germline V lookup: CDR1 LGHNA, CDR2 YSLEER. CDR3 protein: CASSQDGGRVADTQYF. CDR3 coding DNA: TGCGCCAGCAGCCAAGATGGCGGGAGGGTCGCAGATACGCAGTATTTT.

This chain uses TRBV20-1 with TRBJ2-1; 10 nucleotides agree with TRBD1. Germline assignment: CDR1 DFQATT and CDR2 SNEGSKA (reference sequence). Trimming cost V 1 base and J 8 bases; bases outside gene matches: 11. The CDR3 is 16 residues long. The CDR3 nucleotides read TGCAGTGCTAGAGGAACATCGGACAGGGGGTATCATGAGCAGTTCTTC. It specifies CSARGTSDRGYHEQFF.

The chain uses TRBV2 and TRBJ2-7; no clear D gene. Between the trimmed V and J ends, which lost 1 base and 2 bases, there was a span of 12 bases. This CDR3 is built from 15 residues. Germline CDR1 SNHLY, CDR2 FYNNEI. The CDR3 here is CASSEGVSVPYEQYF. The DNA for the CDR3 is TGTGCCAGCAGTGAAGGCGTCAGCGTACCCTACGAGCAGTACTTC. Variable domain in full (rest from reference TRBV2 and TRBJ2-7): EPEVTQTPSHQVTQMGQEVILRCVPISNHLYFYWYRQILGQKVEFLVSFYNNEISEKSEIFDDQFSVERPDGSNFTLKIRSTKLEDSAMYFCASSEGVSVPYEQYFGPGTRLTVT.

A word on this clonotype: The CDR3 does not close with the conserved phenylalanine or tryptophan, likely indicating a read error. No DNA is shown, since the ends of the CDR3 on it are uncertain; the CDR3 is the one TCRdb lists. V gene TRBV20-1 combines with J gene TRBJ2-5; no check of the table's D call, TRBD1, against the DNA was made. Inclusive of both ends, the CDR3 amounts to 8 amino acids. Germline loops: CDR1 DFQATT, CDR2 SNEGSKA (reference sequence). CDR3 residues: CSGNPGGV.

The sample holds many counts of this clonotype. The genes are TRBV20-1 and TRBJ2-7, with TRBD1 matching over 9 bases. The CDR3 runs 15 residues. V was clipped by 4 bases and J by 3 bases; unmatched bases: 10. Germline lookup yields CDR1 DFQATT and CDR2 SNEGSKA (reference sequence). CDR3 sequence: CSANSPGQGHYEQYF. CDR3 sequence (DNA): TGCAGTGCTAACTCTCCGGGACAGGGTCACTACGAGCAGTACTTC.

The chain uses TRBV29-1 and TRBJ2-5, with a weak D call TRBD1 (7 bases). In germline, CDR1 is SQVTM, CDR2 ANQGSEA. The CDR3 is 18 amino acids. V lost 2 bases and J 1 base, leaving 23 bases between the germline ends. CDR3 coding DNA: TGCAGCGTTGAATCAGGGGGGAGGTGGATCTCAATCCAAGAGACCCAGTACTTC. Protein: CSVESGGRWISIQETQYF.

The chain couples TRBV7-2 to TRBJ2-7; D gene uncertain. Germline V gene sequence: CDR1 SGHTA, CDR2 FQGNSA. This CDR3 is built from 12 residues. V was shortened by 4 bases and J by 3 bases, with 7 bases between the two germline ends. In DNA, the CDR3 is TGTGCCAGCAGCTCAGACGTCTACGAGCAGTACTTC. It is translated as CASSSDVYEQYF.

The V and J genes are TRBV27 and TRBJ2-3; the D gene could be TRBD1 or TRBD2 (6 bases each). The ends were cut back, 8 bases at V and 2 bases at J, with 20 bases in the middle. Per the germline V gene, CDR1 is MNHEY and CDR2 is SMNVEV (reference sequence). CDR3 length: 16 residues. CDR3 amino acids: CASLGGLGSATDTQYF. For the CDR3, the DNA is TGTGCCAGCCTCGGGGGCTTGGGAAGTGCCACAGATACGCAGTATTTT.

The genes are TRBV4-1 and TRBJ2-7; 9 bases match TRBD1. This CDR3 has 16 amino acids. V dropped 3 bases and J dropped 7; count of bases not matched to a gene: 13. Per the germline V gene, CDR1 is MGHRA and CDR2 is YSYEKL. The CDR3 DNA follows: TGCGCCAGCAGCCACGCCCGGGACAGGGTGTATTGGGAGCAGTACTTC. It specifies CASSHARDRVYWEQYF.

This clonotype occurred many times. This chain connects TRBV5-1 to TRBJ2-7; TRBD2 matches 13 bases. The CDR3 is 15 amino acids. The V gene end was trimmed by 5 bases and the J gene end by 6 bases; junction bases not matched to a gene: 8. Germline-derived CDR1 and CDR2 are SGHRS and YFSETQ. The CDR3 here is CASRLGTSGIGEQYF. The CDR3, as DNA: TGCGCCAGCAGACTTGGGACTAGCGGGATCGGCGAGCAGTACTTC.

This clonotype occurred a few times. The CDR3 sequence is CASSPAHGTTRTGELFF. The CDR3 DNA sequence: TGTGCCAGCAGCCCGGCCCATGGGACAACAAGGACCGGGGAGCTGTTTTTT. The gene calls are TRBV7-2 and TRBJ2-2; a possible D gene is TRBD1 (6 bases). Trimming pared 5 bases from V and 5 bases from J, leaving 21 bases between. From germline, CDR1 is SGHTA and CDR2 FQGNSA. The CDR3 totals 17 residues.

This clonotype was observed a few times. The chain joins TRBV6-5 to TRBJ1-1, with unresolved D. The CDR3 spans 14 residues. The germline gives CDR1 MNHEY, CDR2 SVGAGI. V dropped 4 bases and J dropped 0 bases, with 9 bases sitting between them. CDR3 sequence reads: CASSSFELNTEAFF. The DNA for the CDR3 is TGTGCCAGCAGTTCGTTCGAGTTGAACACTGAAGCTTTCTTT.

This chain uses TRBV20-1 with TRBJ2-4; 9 bases are shared with TRBD1. The CDR3 runs 11 residues. CDR1 and CDR2 (germline): DFQATT, SNEGSKA (reference sequence). The junction had 0 bases not matched to a gene; V was cut back by 6 bases and J by 6 bases. The CDR3 region has the DNA TGCAGTGCGGACAGGGGAAACATTCAGTACTTC. The encoded protein is CSADRGNIQYF.

This clonotype was counted at least ten times. J is TRBJ2-7 and V is TRBV20-1, with D unclear. V shed 5 bases and J shed 0 bases, with 8 bases lying between them. The germline CDR1 and CDR2 sequences are DFQATT and SNEGSKA (reference sequence). CDR3 length: 12 residues. Written as DNA, the CDR3 is TGCAGTGCTGAAGCGATCTCCTACGAGCAGTACTTC. Amino acids: CSAEAISYEQYF.